Listed here is a single T cell receptor beta chain. These data come from a study of cytomegalovirus exposure and HLA in healthy donors. With 60 Vbeta and 13 Jbeta primers, the PCR was carried out. The repertoire was sequenced with immunoSEQ multiplex PCR; TCRdb's copy has only in-frame clones and lacks some. Its listing shows roughly 120,000 clones. Germline V gene data show CDR1 as KGHSH and CDR2 as LQKENI. V lost 1 base, J lost 0 bases, and 16 bases lay in between. The CDR3 is 17 residues long. The clonotype originates from a man aged 25-45 years in good health and CMV-seronegative. The sequenced material came from PBMCs. This chain uses TRBV18 with TRBJ2-7; possible D gene TRBD1, 5 bases. CDR3 in amino acids: CASSPQVRAPNSYEQYF. Written as DNA, the CDR3 is TGTGCCAGCTCACCACAGGTCAGGGCTCCTAACTCCTACGAGCAGTACTTC.